This T cell receptor beta chain was observed in a study of identical twins. V gave up 3 bases and J gave up 2 bases, with 12 bases separating them. The CDR3 extends over 15 amino acids. Germline V gene lookup returns CDR1 SGHRS and CDR2 YFSETQ. TCRdb reprocessed the 5' RACE reads via MiXCR and lists one record per CDR3 protein. This sample carries under 400,000 distinct CDR3 sequences, 9% of them seen once, and the ten largest clones take under 9.5%. The receptor was isolated from a woman between 45 and 65 years old in good health. Sample: naive T cells sorted from blood. The chain uses TRBV5-1 and TRBJ2-1; either TRBD1 or TRBD2 may fit D (5 bases each). For the CDR3, the DNA is TGCGCCAGCAGCTCCGCCGGGGCGGCCTACAATGAGCAGTTCTTC. This codes for CASSSAGAAYNEQFF.